The present T cell receptor beta chain was sequenced within a study of T cells expressing NK-cell markers. Study conclusions and caveats: In a handful of donors, dominant clonotypes made up roughly 28.3-65% of CD3+CD56-NKG2C+ cells.

From its re-call of the 5' RACE reads, TCRdb lists each CDR3 protein once, without DNA. The sample totals a few hundred thousand distinct CDR3 sequences. Concerning this clonotype itself: What it binds is unknown.

The germline CDR1 and CDR2 sequences are MGHRA and YSYEKL. The CDR3 has 14 amino acids. The material sequenced was blood T cells: a sorted CD56 or NKG2C T cell subset, CD4+ or CD8+ T cells, or bulk PBMC T cells (not recorded which). The chain couples TRBV4-1 to TRBJ1-1. This TCR was sampled from a man younger than 35 in good health. This CDR3 is CASSQDKGYTEAFF.